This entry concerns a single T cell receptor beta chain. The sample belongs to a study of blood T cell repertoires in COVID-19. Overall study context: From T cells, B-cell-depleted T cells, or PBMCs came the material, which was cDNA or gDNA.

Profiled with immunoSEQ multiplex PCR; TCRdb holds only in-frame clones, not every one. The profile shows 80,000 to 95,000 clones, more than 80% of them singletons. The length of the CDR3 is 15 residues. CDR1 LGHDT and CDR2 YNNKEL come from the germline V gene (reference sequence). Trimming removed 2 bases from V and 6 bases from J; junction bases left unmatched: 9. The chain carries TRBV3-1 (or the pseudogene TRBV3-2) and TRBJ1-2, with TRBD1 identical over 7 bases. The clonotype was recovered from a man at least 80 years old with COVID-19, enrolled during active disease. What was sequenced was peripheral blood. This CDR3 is CASSQRGQEWHGYTF. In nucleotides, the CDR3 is TGTGCCAGCAGCCAACGTGGACAGGAGTGGCATGGCTACACCTTC.